This TCR beta chain was recorded in a study of beta chain features in type 1 diabetes. Findings and caveats of the study: A cDNA-based sequencing approach could over-represent cells with high TCR expression. Type 1 diabetes patients had moderately but significantly shorter TCRB CDR3s in all four CD4+ subsets. When VDJ junctions were examined, type 1 diabetes patients showed fewer insertions and more deletions.

Comment on this clone: Its antigen is not identified.

V dropped 3 bases and J dropped 2; count of bases not matched to a gene: 4. This CDR3 has 15 residues. Germline CDR1 SGHDT, CDR2 YYEEEE. All of the isolated RNA was reverse transcribed, so expressed TCRB transcripts were sequenced. Data came from immunoSEQ multiplex PCR; TCRdb stores just in-frame clones and leaves some out. Among under 300,000 clones listed, 24% were seen once. The material sequenced was naive CD4+ T cells from blood. This chain connects TRBV5-6 to TRBJ2-1; 8 nucleotides match TRBD1. The clonotype was recovered from a woman in her twenties or thirties with type 1 diabetes. The chain's CDR3 is CASSWDRKAYNEQFF. The CDR3 coding sequence is TGTGCCAGCAGCTGGGACAGGAAGGCCTACAATGAGCAGTTCTTC.